The TCR beta chain under discussion was sequenced for a study of naive and memory T cell subsets. Whole-study findings and limits: Clonotypes here are unpaired alpha or beta chain sequences. Naive repertoires, especially CD8, held a few larger clonotypes, possibly memory cells re-expressing CD45RA.

This clonotype has just a few counts. Its antigen remains unknown. Both TRBC1 and TRBC2 were covered by a beta constant-region primer of two equimolar oligonucleotides. The ligated cDNA underwent four PCR rounds using SP2 and nested alpha and beta constant-region primers. TCRdb analysed the UMI-ligation and nested PCR reads with MiXCR anew, one entry per CDR3 protein. The table has more than 120,000 distinct CDR3 sequences, 15% to 25% seen once. In germline, CDR1 is SGHTA, CDR2 FQGNSA. Trimming cost V 2 bases and J 4 bases, with 8 bases left between them. The CDR3 extends over 13 amino acids. After CD4 positive bead selection, the CD4-negative fraction gave CD8 T cells. Cells stained for CD3, CD4, CD8, CD45RA and CD27 were sorted into four subsets.

The source is a human donor in good health. This chain joins TRBV7-2 and TRBJ2-5; D remains unclear. Input material: naive CD8+ T cells from blood. CDR3 sequence reads: CASSLYGRETQYF. The CDR3 DNA reads TGTGCCAGCAGCTTATATGGGCGAGAGACCCAGTACTTC.